Below are 15 T cell receptor beta chains sequenced from a single sample in a study of CD8 T cells in ankylosing spondylitis. TCRdb re-derived calls from the 5' RACE reads in MiXCR, one entry per CDR3 protein. The profile shows 250,000 to 300,000 distinct CDR3 sequences, around 20% of them singletons. The specimen sequenced was blood, either unsorted or a sorted T cell fraction (not recorded which). These receptors came from a male donor with ankylosing spondylitis or in good health (not recorded which).

This clonotype was detected a few times. The chain employs TRBV5-1 and TRBJ2-3; the match to TRBD2 covers 9 bases. Germline values: CDR1 SGHRS, CDR2 YFSETQ. The CDR3 is made up of 15 amino acids. V shed 4 bases and J 4 bases; nucleotides not matched to a gene: 7. CDR3 sequence reads: CASSRSGGLADTQYF. The CDR3 DNA is TGCGCCAGCAGCCGTAGCGGGGGCCTCGCAGATACGCAGTATTTT.

The rearrangement links TRBV20-1 to TRBJ2-3; 10 bases line up with TRBD2. The CDR3 consists of 14 residues. After removal of 2 bases from V and 2 bases from J, the junction contained 1 base not matched to a gene. Per the germline V gene, CDR1 is DFQATT and CDR2 is SNEGSKA (reference sequence). CDR3 DNA: TGCAGTGCTAGACTAGCGGGGGCCACAGATACGCAGTATTTT. It encodes CSARLAGATDTQYF.

This clonotype has a count of ten or more. J is TRBJ2-2 and V is TRBV5-1; D tentatively fits TRBD1 or TRBD2 (5 bases each). This CDR3 spans 14 amino acids. Trimming took off 2 bases at V and 4 bases at J, with 9 bases between the two ends. Germline V gives CDR1 SGHRS, CDR2 YFSETQ. CDR3 residues: CASSFAGTTGELFF. CDR3 sequence (DNA): TGCGCCAGCAGCTTTGCTGGGACCACCGGGGAGCTGTTTTTT. Together with reference TRBV5-1 and TRBJ2-2, the CDR3 gives the full variable domain: KAGVTQTPRYLIKTRGQQVTLSCSPISGHRSVSWYQQTPGQGLQFLFEYFSETQRNKGNFPGRFSGRQFSNSRSEMNVSTLELGDSALYLCASSFAGTTGELFFGEGSRLTVL.

V usage is TRBV4-2 and J usage is TRBJ2-1; 12 bases fit TRBD2. Looked up from germline, CDR1 is LGHNA and CDR2 is YNFKEQ. Unmatched junction bases numbered 3, after V lost 2 bases and J lost 7 bases. This CDR3 comprises 15 residues. CDR3 amino acids: CASSQTSGRTNEQFF. CDR3 bases: TGTGCCAGCAGCCAAACTAGCGGGAGGACAAATGAGCAGTTCTTC.

V usage is TRBV3-1 and J usage is TRBJ1-1, with 7 bases lining up with TRBD1. V lost 3 bases to trimming and J lost 5 bases; unmatched junction nucleotides: 6. The germline gives CDR1 LGHDT, CDR2 YNNKEL (reference sequence). The CDR3 loop spans 14 amino acids. The CDR3 DNA follows: TGTGCCAGCAGCCATGGGACAGACGCAACTGAAGCTTTCTTT. Encoded protein: CASSHGTDATEAFF.

On this clonotype: Just one base apart from a much larger clone, this may be a read error. This chain uses TRBV27 with TRBJ2-5; 9 nucleotides agree with TRBD1. Germline CDR1 and CDR2: MNHEY and SMNVEV (reference sequence). CDR3 length: 15 amino acids. Here the CDR3 DNA reads TGTACCAGCAGTTTATGGGACAGGGACCAAGAGACCCAGTACTTC. Translated: CTSSLWDRDQETQYF.

The rearrangement links TRBV9 to TRBJ2-2, with D perhaps matching TRBD2 (5 bases). Trimming pared 2 bases from V and 4 bases from J, leaving 15 bases between. CDR3 length equals 16 residues. Germline V gene data show CDR1 as SGDLS and CDR2 as YYNGEE. DNA of the CDR3: TGTGCCAGCAGCGTCGGGCGGGCTCAGAGCACCGGGGAGCTGTTTTTT. Its translation: CASSVGRAQSTGELFF.

In nucleotides, the CDR3 is TGTGCCAGCTCACCTTCGAGGAGCACTGAAGCTTTCTTT. Protein product: CASSPSRSTEAFF. This chain links TRBV18 with TRBJ1-1; D not resolved. CDR3 length: 13 amino acids. Germline V lookup: CDR1 KGHSH, CDR2 LQKENI. The germline V and J ends were trimmed by 3 bases and 4 bases, with 9 bases remaining between them. Together with reference TRBV18 and TRBJ1-1, the CDR3 gives the full variable domain: NAGVMQNPRHLVRRRGQEARLRCSPMKGHSHVYWYRQLPEEGLKFMVYLQKENIIDESGMPKERFSAEFPKEGPSILRIQQVVRGDSAAYFCASSPSRSTEAFFGQGTRLTVV.

This clonotype came up many times. This chain joins TRBV20-1 and TRBJ1-4; 9 nucleotides line up with TRBD1. CDR1 DFQATT and CDR2 SNEGSKA come from the germline V gene (reference sequence). This CDR3 has 13 residues. V was pared by 7 bases and J by 8 bases, with 8 bases of the junction left unmatched. The CDR3 region has the DNA TGCAGTGACCCGGACAGGGGAAACGAAAAACTGTTTTTT. This sequence encodes CSDPDRGNEKLFF.

This clonotype turned up a few times. The genes are TRBV9 and TRBJ2-5; TRBD2 matches at 7 bases. The CDR3 loop spans 16 amino acids. Germline V gene sequence: CDR1 SGDLS, CDR2 YYNGEE. The junction had 5 bases not matched to a gene; V was cut back by 0 bases and J by 0 bases. CDR3 loop: CASSVDGEGYQETQYF. The CDR3, as DNA: TGTGCCAGCAGCGTAGACGGGGAGGGTTACCAAGAGACCCAGTACTTC.

This clonotype was found a few times. The chain joins TRBV19 to TRBJ2-1; D tentatively fits TRBD1 or TRBD2 (5 bases each). The CDR3 totals 13 residues. Germline CDR1 reads LNHDA; CDR2 reads SQIVND (reference sequence). V was cut by 1 base and J by 5 bases, with 6 bases left in between. As DNA, the CDR3 is TGTGCCAGTAGTATAGGGGGGAACAATGAGCAGTTCTTC. Amino acid sequence: CASSIGGNNEQFF.

The V gene is TRBV27, the J gene TRBJ2-1; a possible D gene is TRBD2 (5 bases). Germline V lookup: CDR1 MNHEY, CDR2 SMNVEV (reference sequence). Deletions cut 3 bases from V and 5 bases from J, with 14 bases between. The CDR3 contains 15 residues. The CDR3 DNA is TGTGCCAGCAGTTTGACCGGGGAAGTAAACAATGAGCAGTTCTTC. It codes for CASSLTGEVNNEQFF.

The chain joins TRBV28 to TRBJ2-5; 8 bases line up with TRBD2. J was trimmed by 5 bases and V by 6 bases; bases with no gene match: 8. The CDR3 extends over 14 amino acids. CDR1 and CDR2 from the germline V gene are MDHEN and SYDVKM. CDR3 in amino acids: CASSTTAGVETQYF. The CDR3, as DNA: TGTGCCAGCAGCACGACAGCGGGAGTCGAGACCCAGTACTTC.

In its sample, this clonotype was seen a few times. The chain links TRBV20-1 to TRBJ1-4; TRBD1 agrees at 9 bases. Unmatched junction bases numbered 11, after V lost 0 bases and J lost 3 bases. Germline V lookup: CDR1 DFQATT, CDR2 SNEGSKA (reference sequence). This CDR3 has 18 amino acids. This chain's CDR3 is CSARDRTGERVANEKLFF. The CDR3 coding sequence is TGCAGTGCTAGAGATCGGACAGGGGAACGAGTGGCTAATGAAAAACTGTTTTTT.

V usage is TRBV7-7 and J usage is TRBJ2-2, with D tentatively TRBD1 (6 bases). There are 14 residues in the CDR3. Trimming cost V 5 bases and J 7 bases, with 14 bases left between them. The germline gives CDR1 SSHAT, CDR2 FNYEAQ (reference sequence). CDR3 DNA sequence: TGTGCCAGCAGCGCAGATACAGGGTTCGGGGAGCTGTTTTTT. Translation gives CASSADTGFGELFF.